This T cell receptor beta chain was recovered during a study of T cells in localized non-small cell lung cancer. Trimming removed 5 bases from V and 8 bases from J; junction bases left unmatched: 11. Germline V gives CDR1 SGHNT, CDR2 YENEEA. This CDR3 spans 16 amino acids. The study, taken as a whole, reports: A median around 55 of the top 100 tumor clones appeared in adjacent lung.

As to this clone: Its antigen is as yet unknown.

The assay was immunoSEQ multiplex PCR, and TCRdb's table has in-frame clones only and misses some. The table has roughly 2,400 clones, roughly 48% seen once. The clonotype was recovered from a woman aged 40-69 years with stage II squamous cell lung carcinoma. The V call is TRBV11-3, the J call TRBJ2-2, with 10 bases matching TRBD1. Sample: lung tumor tissue, taken before any cancer treatment. CDR3 residues: CASSPPGQGRAGELFF. CDR3 sequence (DNA): TGTGCCAGCAGCCCGCCGGGACAGGGGCGGGCAGGGGAGCTGTTTTTT.